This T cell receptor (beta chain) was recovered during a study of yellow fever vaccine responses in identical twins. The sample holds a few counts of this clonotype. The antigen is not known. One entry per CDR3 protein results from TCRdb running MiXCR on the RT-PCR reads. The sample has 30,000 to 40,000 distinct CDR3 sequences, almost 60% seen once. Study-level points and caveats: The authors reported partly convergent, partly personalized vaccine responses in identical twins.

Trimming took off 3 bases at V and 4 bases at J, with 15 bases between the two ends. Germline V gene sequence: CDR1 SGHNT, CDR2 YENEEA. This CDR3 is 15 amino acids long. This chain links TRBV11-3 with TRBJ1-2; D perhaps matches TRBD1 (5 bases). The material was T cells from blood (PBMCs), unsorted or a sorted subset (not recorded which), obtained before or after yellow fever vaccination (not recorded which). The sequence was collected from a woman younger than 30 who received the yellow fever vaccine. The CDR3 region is CASSFSGAQFYGYTF. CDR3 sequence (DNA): TGTGCCAGCAGCTTTTCCGGGGCGCAGTTCTATGGCTACACCTTC. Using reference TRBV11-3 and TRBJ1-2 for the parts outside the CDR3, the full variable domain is EAGVVQSPRYKIIEKKQPVAFWCNPISGHNTLYWYLQNLGQGPELLIRYENEEAVDDSQLPKDRFSAERLKGVDSTLKIQPAELGDSAVYLCASSFSGAQFYGYTFGSGTRLTVV.